This TCR beta chain was identified during a study of regulatory T cells in long-lasting Graves disease. About the study: It was over 5 years of antithyroid drugs, with positive TSH receptor antibodies, that meant persistent Graves' disease.

HTBI primers from iRepertoire and Arm-PCR of CDR3 regions yielded the TCR beta libraries. From the multiplex PCR reads, TCRdb called clonotypes with MiXCR, one entry per CDR3 protein. The sample contains approximately 380,000 distinct CDR3 sequences, roughly 20% of which appear only once. Regarding the study as a whole: New patients shared roughly 1,000 public clonotypes, and persistent patients shared more, with a few thousand.

Time point given: persistent/refractory GD, antithyroid drugs over 5 years with positive TRAb. Isolated PBMC RNA provided the starting material for the TCR library. This clonotype occurred many times. Its antigen remains unknown. The clonotype was recovered from a female donor with Graves disease. Sequenced material: peripheral blood mononuclear cells (PBMCs), taken when the disease was refractory, from a patient treated with antithyroid drugs.

The CDR3 protein is CASRDSARTQYF. The DNA for the CDR3 is TGTGCCAGCAGAGACTCGGCTAGGACCCAGTACTTC. This rearrangement joins TRBV12-3 or TRBV12-4 to TRBJ2-5; the D is unclear. There are 12 residues in the CDR3. V was pared by 6 bases and J by 7 bases, with 12 bases between.